This TCR beta chain comes out of a study of CD8 T cells in Susac syndrome. Negative magnetic isolation gave CD8+ and CD4+ cells; FACS enriched CD8+ TEMRA. With regard to this clonotype: Antigen specificity is unknown.

The authors reverse transcribed roughly 0.5 to 1 ug RNA with random hexamers. TCRdb reprocessed the immunoSEQ multiplex PCR reads via MiXCR and lists one record per CDR3 protein. The sample lists about 190,000 distinct CDR3 sequences; 95% were seen once. The study, taken as a whole, reports: A relatively small number of individuals underwent TCR sequencing and HLA analysis.

V lost 2 bases to trimming and J lost 1 base; unmatched junction nucleotides: 4. CDR3 size: 14 residues. Germline V gene data show CDR1 as GTSNPN and CDR2 as SVGIG (reference sequence). Sequenced input: CD8+ T cells from PBMCs. The sequence was obtained from a human donor with Susac syndrome. The chain combines TRBV30 with TRBJ2-7, with 8 bases aligning to TRBD1. Here the CDR3 DNA reads TGTGCCTGGAGTCCCGGGACAGGTTCCTACGAGCAGTACTTC. Amino acids: CAWSPGTGSYEQYF.